This T cell receptor beta chain is from a study of T cell repertoires in cytomegalovirus infection (dated by TCRdb to 2018 to 2020). In the study overall: Peptide stimulations targeted recently identified HLA-C-restricted CMV epitopes, whose presentation resists viral immunomodulation, together with well-studied HLA-B-restricted epitopes. Because public TCR beta signatures pointed to carriage of CMV infection together with the matching HLA type, the HLA type of each donor mattered for the analysis.

Per the publication, the treatment or condition label means: in vitro stimulation with specific CMV peptide epitopes to enrich CMV-specific T cells. The CDR3 covers 14 residues, taking in both the cysteine and the valine. Only CDR3 DNA remains: 42 bases, in frame from the first base. Sequences GTSNPN (CDR1) and SVGIG (CDR2) are obtained from the germline V gene (reference sequence). Germline trimming amounts to 3 bases on V and 7 bases on J, with 9 as the count of junction bases outside the gene matches. The study at large found these results: In both this cohort and an independent cohort of a few hundred donors, the cumulative frequency of public TCR beta family members distinguished carriers of CMV infection plus the relevant HLA type. The ex vivo response was dominated by HLA-C-restricted CMV-specific TCR beta clonotypes, which also provided the single most frequent clonotype in two of eight donors.

The sample was run on an Illumina HiSeq 1500. TCRdb ran its own pipeline on the public reads, namely fastp trimming at Q25 and MiXCR clone calling, and kept in-frame beta chains. Rows merge per CDR3 protein into single entries with the most common DNA and genes. This sample has over 250,000 distinct CDR3 sequences in its table, and approximately 22% of those were observed once. The top ten clones comprise approximately 19% of the sample. A few counts support this clonotype. This receptor's antigen is unknown. The record has no base qualities; no much larger clone is one base away. Sample: cultured PBMCs, taken from culture after CMV antigen stimulation. The V and J genes are TRBV30 and TRBJ2-7; TRBD1 agrees with 10 junctional bases. The clonotype originates from a human donor in good health (CMV status not recorded). Some clones in this sample may be carry-over from other donors' samples. Here the CDR3 is given as CAWRTTGGSGEQYV. The nucleotide sequence is TGTGCCTGGAGGACGACAGGGGGCTCGGGGGAGCAGTACGTC.